The T cell receptor (beta chain) under discussion was sequenced for a study of blood T cell repertoires in COVID-19. Overall study context: Sources were T cells, B-cell-depleted T cells, or PBMCs; the material itself was cDNA or gDNA.

Under the authors' procedure: Reference gene primer amplification in the assay estimated nucleated cell counts. Only in-frame clones appear in the TCRdb table, and some are missing; sequencing was by immunoSEQ multiplex PCR. The D gene and trimming were derived from the DNA, and the V and J assignments and clone size from that table. The table has over 250,000 clones, 88% seen once. CDR1 SGHTA and CDR2 FQGTGA come from the germline V gene. Deletions cut 1 base from V and 2 bases from J, with 11 bases between. The CDR3 spans 15 residues. Cohort 3 donors were reported recovered after two negative PCRs, clearance, or symptom resolution.

The rearrangement uses TRBV7-3 and TRBJ2-5; D possibly corresponds to TRBD2 (5 bases). This clonotype was obtained from a woman in her forties or fifties who had recovered from COVID-19. The sample was PBMCs or T cells enriched from blood (not recorded which). The CDR3: CASSLIGGIQETQYF. CDR3 bases: TGTGCCAGCAGCTTAATCGGAGGAATACAAGAGACCCAGTACTTC.